The present entry profiles one T cell receptor (beta chain) with its context. Its antigen is not identified. These data are taken from a study of cytomegalovirus exposure and HLA in healthy donors. Background on the study: Roughly 85 million unique TCRs from HLA-typed donors made up an early data release.

Whole-study findings and limits: Earlier results showed most TCR beta V segments being productive about 90% or about 30% of the time. An assumption of roughly uniform sequencing depth across donors underlay the presence/absence analyses. In a later analysis, TCR beta V- and J-gene trimming was associated with a missense DCLRE1C variant.

Use of 60 Vbeta and 13 Jbeta primers characterized the PCR. The table came from immunoSEQ multiplex PCR; TCRdb's copy has only in-frame clones and leaves some out. The sample carries approximately 160,000 clones, about 77% recorded once. Sequencing was done on a sample of PBMCs. This sequence was found in a woman aged 40 to 50 in good health and CMV-seropositive.

For the CDR3, the DNA is TGTGCCAGCTCATCCCCCTATGCGGGAGGGGGCTCCTACGAGCAGTACTTC. It specifies CASSSPYAGGGSYEQYF. The chain recombines TRBV18 with TRBJ2-5; 9 bases are shared with TRBD2. The DNA end lines up better with TRBJ2-7; the J call may be wrong. CDR1 is KGHSH, CDR2 LQKENI, per germline. CDR3 size: 17 residues.